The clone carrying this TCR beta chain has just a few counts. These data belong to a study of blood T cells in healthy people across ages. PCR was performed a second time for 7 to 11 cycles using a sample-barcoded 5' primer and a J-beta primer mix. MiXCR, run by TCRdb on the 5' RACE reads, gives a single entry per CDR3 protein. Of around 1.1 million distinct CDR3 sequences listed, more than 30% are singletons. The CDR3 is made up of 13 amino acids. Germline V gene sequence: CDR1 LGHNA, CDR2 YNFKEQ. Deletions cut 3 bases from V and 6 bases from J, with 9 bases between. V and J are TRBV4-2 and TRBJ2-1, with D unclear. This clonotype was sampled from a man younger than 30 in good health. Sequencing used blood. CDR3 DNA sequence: TGTGCCAGCAGCCATCCAGGCCCCAATGAGCAGTTCTTC. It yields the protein CASSHPGPNEQFF.